The clone carrying this T cell receptor beta chain was seen at least ten times. The library targeted TCRbeta and was prepared with unique molecular identifiers. MiXCR, applied by TCRdb to the PCR reads, yields one record per CDR3 protein. This table has roughly 350,000 distinct CDR3 sequences, about a tenth appearing once. J lost 3 bases, V lost 6 bases, and 14 bases had no gene match. CDR3 size: 16 residues. Germline CDR1 SQVTM, CDR2 ANQGSEA. This record belongs to a study of T-cell reconstitution after alpha-beta-depleted transplantation in children. The chain links TRBV29-1 to TRBJ2-1; 7 positions match TRBD2. This sequence originates from a human donor who donated a stem cell graft to a child with acute lymphoblastic leukemia. Sequenced here: PBMCs from the stem cell graft donor, sampled from the stem cell graft. CDR3 residues: CSVALGGGASYNEQFF. CDR3 coding DNA: TGCAGCGTGGCCCTCGGGGGAGGGGCAAGCTACAATGAGCAGTTCTTC.